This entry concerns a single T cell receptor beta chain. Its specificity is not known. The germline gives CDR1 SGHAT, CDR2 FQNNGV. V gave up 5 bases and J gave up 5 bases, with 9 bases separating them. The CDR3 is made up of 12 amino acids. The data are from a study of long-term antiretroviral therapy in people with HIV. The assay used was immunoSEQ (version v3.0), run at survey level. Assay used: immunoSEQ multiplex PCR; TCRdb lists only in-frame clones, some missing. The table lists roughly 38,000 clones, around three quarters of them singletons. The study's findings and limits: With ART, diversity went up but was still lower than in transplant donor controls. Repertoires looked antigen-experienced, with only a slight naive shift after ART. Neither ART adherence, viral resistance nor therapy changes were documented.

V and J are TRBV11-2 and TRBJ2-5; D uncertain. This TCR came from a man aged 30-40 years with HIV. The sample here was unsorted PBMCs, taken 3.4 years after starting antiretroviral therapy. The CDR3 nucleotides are TGTGCCAGCAGCCACCTCGGGGAGACCCAGTACTTC. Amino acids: CASSHLGETQYF. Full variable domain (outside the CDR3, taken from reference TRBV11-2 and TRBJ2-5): EAGVAQSPRYKIIEKRQSVAFWCNPISGHATLYWYQQILGQGPKLLIQFQNNGVVDDSQLPKDRFSAERLKGVDSTLKIQPAKLEDSAVYLCASSHLGETQYFGPGTRLLVL.